One T cell receptor (beta chain) is described in this entry. Its antigen is not identified. Different DNA sequences within this sample yield the same CDR3. Expressed TCRB transcripts were sequenced, since all the RNA that had been isolated was reverse transcribed. Sequencing was performed with immunoSEQ multiplex PCR; in TCRdb, only in-frame clones are kept and a portion is missing. The data contain fewer than 450,000 clones, about 13% of them singletons. Using CD45RO/CCR7/CD25/CD127/CD95/CD27, CD4+ naive, central memory, regulatory and stem cell-like memory cells were sorted. This specimen comes from a study of beta chain features in type 1 diabetes. Study-wide findings and caveats: Healthy donors had naive, central memory and Treg TCRB repertoires that appeared less similar than those seen among patients. Within each of all four CD4+ subsets, Type 1 diabetes patients had TCRB CDR3s that were moderately but significantly shorter. For cells with high TCR expression, cDNA sequencing could yield over-representation. Fewer junction insertions and more nucleotide deletions appeared in type 1 diabetes patients.

From germline, CDR1 is SGHTA and CDR2 FQGNSA. The V end was cut by 1 base, the J end by 0 bases, with 5 bases between. The CDR3 is made up of 14 amino acids. The sample comprised naive CD4+ T cells from blood. This TCR derives from a woman aged 18-29 years with type 1 diabetes. The J gene is TRBJ2-3, the V gene TRBV7-2; the D is unclear. The CDR3 sequence is CASSLGASTDTQYF. For the CDR3, the DNA is TGTGCCAGCAGCTTAGGGGCTAGCACAGATACGCAGTATTTT. Based on the CDR3 plus reference TRBV7-2 and TRBJ2-3, the full variable domain is GAGVSQSPSNKVTEKGKDVELRCDPISGHTALYWYRQSLGQGLEFLIYFQGNSAPDKSGLPSDRFSAERTGGSVSTLTIQRTQQEDSAVYLCASSLGASTDTQYFGPGTRLTVL.